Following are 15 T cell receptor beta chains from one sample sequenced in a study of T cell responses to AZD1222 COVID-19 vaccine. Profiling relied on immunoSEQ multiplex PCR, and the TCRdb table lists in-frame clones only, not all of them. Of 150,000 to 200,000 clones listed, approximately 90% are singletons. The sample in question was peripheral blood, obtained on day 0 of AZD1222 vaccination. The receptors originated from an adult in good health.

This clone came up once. The CDR3 region is CASSQDPGAYEQYF. DNA of the CDR3: TGCGCCAGCAGCCAAGATCCAGGCGCCTACGAGCAGTACTTC. The chain uses TRBV4-1 and TRBJ2-7, with D hard to call. The V gene lost 0 bases and the J gene lost 2 bases, with 8 bases spanning the gap. Germline assignment: CDR1 MGHRA and CDR2 YSYEKL. The CDR3 runs 14 residues.

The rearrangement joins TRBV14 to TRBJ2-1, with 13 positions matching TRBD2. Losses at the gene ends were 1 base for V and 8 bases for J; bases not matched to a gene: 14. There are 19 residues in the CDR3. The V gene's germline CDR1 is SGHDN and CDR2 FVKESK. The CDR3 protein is CASSQGLVGLAGVGHEQFF. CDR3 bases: TGTGCCAGCAGCCAAGGACTCGTAGGACTAGCGGGAGTCGGCCATGAGCAGTTCTTC. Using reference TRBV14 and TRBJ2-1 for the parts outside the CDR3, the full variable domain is EAGVTQFPSHSVIEKGQTVTLRCDPISGHDNLYWYRRVMGKEIKFLLHFVKESKQDESGMPNNRFLAERTGGTYSTLKVQPAELEDSGVYFCASSQGLVGLAGVGHEQFFGPGTRLTVL.

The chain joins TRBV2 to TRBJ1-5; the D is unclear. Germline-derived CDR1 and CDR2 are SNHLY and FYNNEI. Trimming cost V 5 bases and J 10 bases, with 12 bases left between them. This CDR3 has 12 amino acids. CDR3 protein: CASSKGLVPQHF. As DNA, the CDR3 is TGTGCCAGCAGTAAAGGTTTGGTTCCCCAGCATTTT.

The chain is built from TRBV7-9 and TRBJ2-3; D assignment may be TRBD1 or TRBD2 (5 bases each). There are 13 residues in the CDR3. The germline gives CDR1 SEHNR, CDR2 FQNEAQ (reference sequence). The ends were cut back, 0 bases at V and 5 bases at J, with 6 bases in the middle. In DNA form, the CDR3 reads TGTGCCAGCAGCTTAGCGGGGGAAGATACGCAGTATTTT. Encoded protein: CASSLAGEDTQYF.

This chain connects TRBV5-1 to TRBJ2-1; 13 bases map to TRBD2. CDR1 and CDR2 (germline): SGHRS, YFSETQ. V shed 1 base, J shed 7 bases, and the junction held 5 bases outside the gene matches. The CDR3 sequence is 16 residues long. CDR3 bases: TGCGCCAGCAGCTTGCTACTAGCGGGAGGGGCAAATGAGCAGTTCTTC. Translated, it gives CASSLLLAGGANEQFF.

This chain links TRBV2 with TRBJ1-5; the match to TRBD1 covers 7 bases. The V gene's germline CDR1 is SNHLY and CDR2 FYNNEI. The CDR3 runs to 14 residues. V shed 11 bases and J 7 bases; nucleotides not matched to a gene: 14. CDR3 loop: CAGLRGALDQPQHF. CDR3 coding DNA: TGTGCCGGTCTCAGGGGGGCACTTGACCAGCCCCAGCATTTT.

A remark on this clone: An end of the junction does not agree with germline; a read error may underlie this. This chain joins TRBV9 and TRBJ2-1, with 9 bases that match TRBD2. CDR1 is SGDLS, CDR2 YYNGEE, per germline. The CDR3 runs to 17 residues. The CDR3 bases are TGTGCCAGCAGCGTGATCCCGGGACTAGCCTCCCACAATGAGCAGTTCTTC. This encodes CASSVIPGLASHNEQFF.

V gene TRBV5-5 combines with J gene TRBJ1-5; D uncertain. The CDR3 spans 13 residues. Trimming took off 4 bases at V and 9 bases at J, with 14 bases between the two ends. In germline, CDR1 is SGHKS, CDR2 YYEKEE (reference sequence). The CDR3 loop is CASSLRDPGPQHF. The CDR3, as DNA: TGTGCCAGCAGCCTACGGGATCCCGGGCCCCAGCATTTT.

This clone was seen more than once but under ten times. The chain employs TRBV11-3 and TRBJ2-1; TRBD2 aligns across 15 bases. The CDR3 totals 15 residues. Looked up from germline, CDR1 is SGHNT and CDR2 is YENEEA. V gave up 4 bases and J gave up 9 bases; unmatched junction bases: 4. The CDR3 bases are TGTGCCAGCAGCTGGGGACTAGCGGGAGGAGGTGAGCAGTTCTTC. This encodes CASSWGLAGGGEQFF.

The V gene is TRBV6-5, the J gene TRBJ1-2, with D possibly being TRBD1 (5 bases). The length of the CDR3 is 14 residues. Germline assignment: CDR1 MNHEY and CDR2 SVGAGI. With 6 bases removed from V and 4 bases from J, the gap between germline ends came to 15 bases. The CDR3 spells CASSPPPGTYGYTF. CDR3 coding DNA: TGTGCCAGCAGCCCCCCCCCGGGGACCTATGGCTACACCTTC.

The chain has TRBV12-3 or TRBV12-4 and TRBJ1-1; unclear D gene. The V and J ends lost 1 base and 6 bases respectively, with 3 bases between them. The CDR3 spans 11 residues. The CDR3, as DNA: TGTGCCAGCAGTTTAGGCCCTGAAGCTTTCTTT. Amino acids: CASSLGPEAFF.

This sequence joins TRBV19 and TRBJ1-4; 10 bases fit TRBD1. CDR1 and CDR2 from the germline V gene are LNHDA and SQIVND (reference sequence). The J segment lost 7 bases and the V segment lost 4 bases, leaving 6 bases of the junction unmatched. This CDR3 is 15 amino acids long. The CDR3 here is CASSTTGGKIEKLFF. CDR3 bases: TGTGCCAGTAGTACGACAGGGGGCAAGATTGAAAAACTGTTTTTT. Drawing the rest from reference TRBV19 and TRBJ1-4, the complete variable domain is DGGITQSPKYLFRKEGQNVTLSCEQNLNHDAMYWYRQDPGQGLRLIYYSQIVNDFQKGDIAEGYSVSREKKESFPLTVTSAQKNPTAFYLCASSTTGGKIEKLFFGSGTQLSVL.

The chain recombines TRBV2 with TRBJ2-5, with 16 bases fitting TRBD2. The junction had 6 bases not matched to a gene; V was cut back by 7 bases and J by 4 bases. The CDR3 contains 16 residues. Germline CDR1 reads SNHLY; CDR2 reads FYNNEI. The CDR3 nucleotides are TGTGCCAGCACCCTGGGGACTAGCGGGAGGGCAGAGACCCAGTACTTC. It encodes CASTLGTSGRAETQYF.

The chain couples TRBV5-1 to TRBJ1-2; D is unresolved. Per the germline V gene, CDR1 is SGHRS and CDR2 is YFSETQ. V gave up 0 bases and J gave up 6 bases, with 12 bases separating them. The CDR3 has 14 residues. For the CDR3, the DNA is TGCGCCAGCAGCTTGGAGTTCGGGGTCCATGGCTACACCTTC. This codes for CASSLEFGVHGYTF. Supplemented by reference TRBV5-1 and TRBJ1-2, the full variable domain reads KAGVTQTPRYLIKTRGQQVTLSCSPISGHRSVSWYQQTPGQGLQFLFEYFSETQRNKGNFPGRFSGRQFSNSRSEMNVSTLELGDSALYLCASSLEFGVHGYTFGSGTRLTVV.

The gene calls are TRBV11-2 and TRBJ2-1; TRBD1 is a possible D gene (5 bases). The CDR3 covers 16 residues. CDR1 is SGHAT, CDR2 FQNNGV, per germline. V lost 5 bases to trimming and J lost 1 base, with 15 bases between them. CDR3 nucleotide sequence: TGTGCCAGCAGCCGAGACAGTCTCGATTCCTACAATGAGCAGTTCTTC. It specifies CASSRDSLDSYNEQFF.